One TCR beta chain is described in this entry. Its antigen remains unidentified. Within one base of it there is no much larger clone, and no base qualities were kept. Donors formed part of the validation cohort, which comprised 120 subjects and was distinct from the first cohort of some 700 subjects. As encoded in the germline V gene (reference sequence), CDR1 is SEHNR while CDR2 is FQNEAQ. Taken from cysteine to phenylalanine, the CDR3 has 13 residues. This entry keeps only the CDR3 DNA: 39 bases, framed from base 1. Germline trimming: 3 bases from V, 4 bases from J; junction bases outside gene matches: 3. These data originate in a study of cytomegalovirus exposure and HLA in healthy donors (dated by TCRdb to the late 2010s). Some background on the complete study: According to a later analysis, one platform produced both the roughly 110 validation repertoires and the roughly 660 repertoires of the first cohort. The study aimed to test whether cataloging public T cell receptors could reveal signatures of past pathogen exposure. In addition to the first cohort of 666 subjects, a separate validation cohort of 120 different subjects was used. The study combined high-throughput TCR immunosequencing, statistical association of individual TCRs with disease status, and machine learning to predict cytomegalovirus infection status.

Libraries were built with the immunoSEQ multiplex PCR assay. From the authors' description of their analysis: A statistical classification framework was built for diagnosing cytomegalovirus status from the catalog of TCR beta chain sequences. Not all clones reach the TCRdb copy of this immuneACCESS table, which keeps in-frame sequences only. Checked studies attribute under half of the gap to unresolved V genes and leave the rest unexplained. V and J calls and clone size follow that table, whereas D and trimming were derived from the DNA. The sample includes under 150,000 clones, with roughly nine tenths observed a single time. The ten top clones hold just under 3% of the sample. Beyond this particular receptor, the publication reports: Across donors, most TCR sequences were observed very rarely, whereas some public TCRs were present in many individuals. The study listed 170 or so TCR beta chains as associated with cytomegalovirus. Of the cluster scores, approximately 95% were above 0 in a later analysis, which found that TCRs clustered in the first cohort also tended to co-occur in the 90 to 150 validation repertoires. In vitro tests confirmed that a few of the cytomegalovirus-associated TCR beta chains recognize cytomegalovirus antigens. The authors suggested that the approach could potentially be generalized to other disease states and immunological phenotypes. A later analysis had no HLA typing for the validation cohort, so co-occurrence there was scored across all 130 or so repertoires. Cytomegalovirus status was reported to be diagnosed by the classifier with high specificity and sensitivity in both the original and validation cohorts.

Rearrangement joined TRBV7-9 to TRBJ2-7; TRBD2 fits 7 bases in the junction. Sequenced: PBMCs. The source of this sequence is a man between 18 and 29 years old in good health and CMV-seronegative. CDR3 sequence: CASSLTSRYEQYF. The DNA sequence follows: TGTGCCAGCAGCTTGACTAGCCGGTACGAGCAGTACTTC.